This T cell receptor (beta chain) was captured by sequencing in a study of blood T cell repertoires in COVID-19. Measured with immunoSEQ multiplex PCR; TCRdb has only the in-frame clones, and not every one. The sample yields around 250,000 clones, 70% to 90% seen once. Germline V gives CDR1 LNHDA, CDR2 SQIVND (reference sequence). Trimming pared 8 bases from V and 4 bases from J, leaving 16 bases between. There are 14 residues in the CDR3. Individuals aged about 18 to 89 years were recruited from around 22 US areas. J is TRBJ2-3 and V is TRBV19; D unresolved. The clonotype originates from a woman between 45 and 60 years old who had recovered from COVID-19. Sequenced: PBMCs or T cells enriched from blood (not recorded which). Written as DNA, the CDR3 is TGTGCCAGTGCCCCCACCCCCAGCGCAGATACGCAGTATTTT. Its translation: CASAPTPSADTQYF.